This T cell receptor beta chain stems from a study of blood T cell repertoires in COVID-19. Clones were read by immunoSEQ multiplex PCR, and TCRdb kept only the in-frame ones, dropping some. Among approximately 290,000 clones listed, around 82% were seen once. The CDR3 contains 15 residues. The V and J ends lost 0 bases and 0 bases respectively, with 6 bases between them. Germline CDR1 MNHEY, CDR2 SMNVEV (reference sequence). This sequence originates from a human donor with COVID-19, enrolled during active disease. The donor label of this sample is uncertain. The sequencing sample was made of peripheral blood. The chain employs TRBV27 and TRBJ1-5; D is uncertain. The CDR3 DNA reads TGTGCCAGCAGTTTATCCCTTGTTAGCAATCAGCCCCAGCATTTT. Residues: CASSLSLVSNQPQHF.